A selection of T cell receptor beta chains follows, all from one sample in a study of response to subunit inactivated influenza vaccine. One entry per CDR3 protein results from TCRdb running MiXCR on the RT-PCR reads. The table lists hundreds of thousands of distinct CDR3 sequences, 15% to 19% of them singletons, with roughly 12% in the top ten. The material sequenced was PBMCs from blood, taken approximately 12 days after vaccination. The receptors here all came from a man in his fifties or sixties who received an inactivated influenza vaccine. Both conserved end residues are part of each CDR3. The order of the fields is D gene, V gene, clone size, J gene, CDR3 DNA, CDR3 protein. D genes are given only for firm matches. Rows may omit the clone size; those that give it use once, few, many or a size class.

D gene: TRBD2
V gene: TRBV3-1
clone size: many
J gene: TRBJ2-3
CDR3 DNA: TGTGCCAGCAGCCAAGATCTACTAGCGGGAGTGGGGTCTGGTACGCAGTATTTT
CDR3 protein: CASSQDLLAGVGSGTQYF

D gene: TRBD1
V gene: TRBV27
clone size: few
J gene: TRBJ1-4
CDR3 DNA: TGTGCCAGCACACACAAGGCAGGGGGAAAACTGTTTTTT
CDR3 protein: CASTHKAGGKLFF

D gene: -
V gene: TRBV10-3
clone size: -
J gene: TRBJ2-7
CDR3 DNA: TGTGCCATCAGTGAGTCGTCTGAAGGGTACTACGAGCAGTACTTC
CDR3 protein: CAISESSEGYYEQYF

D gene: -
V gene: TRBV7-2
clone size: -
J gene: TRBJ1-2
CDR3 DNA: TGTGCCAGCAGCTCCCGGACGGTAAACTATGGCTACACCTTC
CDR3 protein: CASSSRTVNYGYTF

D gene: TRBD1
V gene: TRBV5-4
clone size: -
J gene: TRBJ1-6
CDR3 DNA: TGTGCCAGCAGCTTGGAGACCCGGACAGGGGGCGCGGTAGATTCACCCCTCCACTTT
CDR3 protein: CASSLETRTGGAVDSPLHF

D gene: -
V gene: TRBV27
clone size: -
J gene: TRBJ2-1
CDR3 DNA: TGTGCCAGCAGTTTAGCCCAGAGTAATGAGCAGTTCTTC
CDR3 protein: CASSLAQSNEQFF

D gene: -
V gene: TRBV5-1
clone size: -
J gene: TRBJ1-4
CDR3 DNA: TGCGCCAGCAGCGACCCAGGACGAGCTAATGAAAAACTGTTTTTT
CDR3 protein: CASSDPGRANEKLFF

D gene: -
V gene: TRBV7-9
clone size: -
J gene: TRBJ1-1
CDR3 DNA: TGTGCCAGCAGCGGCCACGGGGGTCGTGATGAAGCTTTCTTT
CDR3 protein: CASSGHGGRDEAFF

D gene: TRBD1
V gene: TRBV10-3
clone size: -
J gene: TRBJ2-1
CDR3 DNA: TGTGCCATCATGTCGGGACAGGGGAGGGATGAGCAGTTCTTC
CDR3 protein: CAIMSGQGRDEQFF

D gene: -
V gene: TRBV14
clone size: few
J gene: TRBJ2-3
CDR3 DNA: TGTGCCAGCAGCCCGTGGGGTCTCGCAGATACGCAGTATTTT
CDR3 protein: CASSPWGLADTQYF

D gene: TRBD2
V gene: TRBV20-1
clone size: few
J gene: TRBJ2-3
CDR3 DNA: TGCAGTGCTTCCTCCGGGGGACTAGCGGAGTATTTT
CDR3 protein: CSASSGGLAEYF

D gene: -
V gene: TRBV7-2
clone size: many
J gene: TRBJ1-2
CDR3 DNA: TGTGCCAGCAGCTTAAGCACAGGGCCCAACTATGGCTACACCTTC
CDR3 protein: CASSLSTGPNYGYTF

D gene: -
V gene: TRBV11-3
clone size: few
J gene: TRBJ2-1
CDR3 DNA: TGTGCCAGCAGCCCCACGTCTAAGGCGAATGAGCAGTTCTTC
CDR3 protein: CASSPTSKANEQFF

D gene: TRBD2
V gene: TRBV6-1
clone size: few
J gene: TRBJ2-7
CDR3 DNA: TGTGCCAGCAGGATACGGACTAGCGGGGCGTACGAGCAGTACTTC
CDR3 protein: CASRIRTSGAYEQYF

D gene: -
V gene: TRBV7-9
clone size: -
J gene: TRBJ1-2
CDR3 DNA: TGTGCCAGCAGCTTAGCGGGGGCCTACTACACCTTC
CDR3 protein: CASSLAGAYYTF

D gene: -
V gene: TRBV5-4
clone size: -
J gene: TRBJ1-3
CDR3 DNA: TGTGCCAGCAGCCCCGGGCACATCGGCAACACCATATATTTT
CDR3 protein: CASSPGHIGNTIYF